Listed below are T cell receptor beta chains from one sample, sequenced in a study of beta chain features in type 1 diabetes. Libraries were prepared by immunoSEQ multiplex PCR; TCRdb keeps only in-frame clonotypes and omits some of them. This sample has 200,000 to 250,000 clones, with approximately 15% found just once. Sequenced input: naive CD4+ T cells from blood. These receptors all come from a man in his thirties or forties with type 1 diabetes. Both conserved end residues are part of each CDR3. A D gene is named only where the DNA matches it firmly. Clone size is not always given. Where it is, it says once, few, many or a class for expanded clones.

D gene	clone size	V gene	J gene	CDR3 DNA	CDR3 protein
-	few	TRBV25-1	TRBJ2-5	TGTGCCAGCAGTGAGAGTAACCAAGAGACCCAGTACTTC	CASSESNQETQYF
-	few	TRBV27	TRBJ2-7	TGTGCCAGCAGTCCCAAATCCAGGGTAGTCCACGAGCAGTACTTC	CASSPKSRVVHEQYF
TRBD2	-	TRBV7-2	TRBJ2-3	TGTGCCAGCAGCCTAGGGGGACTAGGCAGAGATACGCAGTATTTT	CASSLGGLGRDTQYF
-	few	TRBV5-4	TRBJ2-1	TGTGCCAGCAGCTCATGGCGGCGCAATGAGCAGTTCTTC	CASSSWRRNEQFF
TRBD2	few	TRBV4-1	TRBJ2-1	TGCGCCAGCAGCCAAGAAAAGGGACCTCTAGCGGGGGAGGTCAATGAGCAGTTCTTC	CASSQEKGPLAGEVNEQFF
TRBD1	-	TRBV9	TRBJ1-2	TGTGCCAGCAGCACACAGCCCGGGACAGGGGATGGCTACACCTTC	CASSTQPGTGDGYTF
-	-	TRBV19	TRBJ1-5	TGTGCCAGTAGCGACAGTTCGGTTTGGCATTTT	CASSDSSVWHF
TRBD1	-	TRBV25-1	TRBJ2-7	TGTGCCAGCAGTGCTTCCGGGACAGGGGGCGAGCAGTACTTC	CASSASGTGGEQYF
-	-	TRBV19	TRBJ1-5	TGTGCCAGTAGAGCCTGGGACATCAATCAGCCCCAGCATTTT	CASRAWDINQPQHF
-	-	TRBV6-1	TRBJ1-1	TGTGCCAGCAGCGCCCAGGGGCTGAACACTGAAGCTTTCTTT	CASSAQGLNTEAFF
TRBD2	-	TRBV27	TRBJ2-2	TGTGCCAGCAGTTTAACTAGCGTCACCGGGGAGCTGTTTTTT	CASSLTSVTGELFF
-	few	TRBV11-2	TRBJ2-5	TGTGCCAGCAGCTTACAACAGTCGTACCAAGAGACCCAGTACTTC	CASSLQQSYQETQYF
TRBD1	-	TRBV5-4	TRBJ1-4	TGTGCCAGCAGCCTCGAGGGACAGGGACGGGAAAAACTGTTTTTT	CASSLEGQGREKLFF
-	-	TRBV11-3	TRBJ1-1	TGTGCCAGCGGCCCCCAGGGCTCGAACACTGAAGCTTTCTTT	CASGPQGSNTEAFF
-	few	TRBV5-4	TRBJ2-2	TGTGCCAGCAGCCGCTCAGGGAACACCGGGGAGCTGTTTTTT	CASSRSGNTGELFF
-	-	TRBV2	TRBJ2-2	TGTGCCAGCGGAGGAGGAGGGGTGAACACCGGGGAGCTGTTTTTT	CASGGGGVNTGELFF
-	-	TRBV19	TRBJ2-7	TGTGTCCATAGCATTCTCTACGAGCAGTACTTC	CVHSILYEQYF
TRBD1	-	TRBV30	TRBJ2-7	TGTGCCTGGAGCCCGGGACAGATCTACGAGCAGTACTTC	CAWSPGQIYEQYF
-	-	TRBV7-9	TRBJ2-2	TGTGCCAGCCCGGCGGCCCCTACGAACACCGGGGAGCTGTTTTTT	CASPAAPTNTGELFF
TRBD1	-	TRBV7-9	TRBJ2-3	TGTGCCAGCAGCATCGGACAGGGCGGGACAGATACGCAGTATTTT	CASSIGQGGTDTQYF
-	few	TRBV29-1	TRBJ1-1	TGCAGCGTTTTGATGGCAGAGAACACTGAAGCTTTCTTT	CSVLMAENTEAFF
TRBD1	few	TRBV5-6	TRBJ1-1	TGTGCCAGCAGCCGAGGGACAGGGACTGAAGCTTTCTTT	CASSRGTGTEAFF